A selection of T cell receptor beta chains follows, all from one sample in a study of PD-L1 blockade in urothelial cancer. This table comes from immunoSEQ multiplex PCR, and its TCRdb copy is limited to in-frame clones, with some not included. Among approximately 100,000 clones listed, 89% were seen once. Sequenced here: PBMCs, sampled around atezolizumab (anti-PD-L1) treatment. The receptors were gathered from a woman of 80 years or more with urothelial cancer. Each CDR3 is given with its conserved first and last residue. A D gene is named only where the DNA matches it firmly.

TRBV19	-	CASTLLGEGWGYTF
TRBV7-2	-	CASSLELAGAGTEAFF
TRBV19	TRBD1	CASRIGTGVTEAFF
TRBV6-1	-	CASQPLTSSPYEQYF
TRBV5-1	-	CASSPRGAPGELFF
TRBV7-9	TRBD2	CASSFRREGPTDTQYF
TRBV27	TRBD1	CASSLGQGRPNHYEQYF
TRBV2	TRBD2	CASSLGGTDYEQYF
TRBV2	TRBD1	CASSDGRGWGEQYF
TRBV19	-	CASSTGYVGYTF
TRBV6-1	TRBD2	CASRRTSGSYNEQFF
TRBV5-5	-	CASSLGHLDSNQPQHF
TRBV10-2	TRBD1	CASNGQGATYYGYTF
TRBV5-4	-	CASSQNQGTTYEQYF
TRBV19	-	CASSPDIGNTIYF
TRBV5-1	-	CASSLLASDYGELFF
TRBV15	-	CATSREPSQAAEAFF
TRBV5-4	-	CASTEGRQANYGYTF
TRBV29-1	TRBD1	CSARQGSGSYEQYF
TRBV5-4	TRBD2	CASSLGLAGVGNEQFF
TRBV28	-	CASSPKPQAGLGEQYF
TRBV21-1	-	CASSNRTGYSNQPQHF
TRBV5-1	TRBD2	CASSLAGRGGDEQFF
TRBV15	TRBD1	CATSRPGTGMGGYTF
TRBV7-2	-	CASSLAQGTSYEQYF
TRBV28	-	CASREGGINQPQHF
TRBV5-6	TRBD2	CASSSGTSGTNEQFF
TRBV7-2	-	CASSLRDLGPGEQYF
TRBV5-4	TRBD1	CASSQTGTGADTQYF
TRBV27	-	CASSLYASARFVF
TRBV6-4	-	CASSEQVNTGELFF
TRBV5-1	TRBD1	CASSPGQGIATNEKLFF
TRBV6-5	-	CASKAGSTDTQYF
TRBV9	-	CASSLTGYSGNTIYF
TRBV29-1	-	CSVMDTRYGYTF
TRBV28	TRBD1	CATLLAGGVPEAFF
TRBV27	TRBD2	CASSPGGNEQFF